A single sample is the source of the 29 T cell receptor beta chains below, sequenced in a study of T cell repertoires in ileal Crohn's disease. The method was immunoSEQ multiplex PCR; TCRdb's version includes in-frame clones alone and lacks a portion of them. This table holds about 11,000 clones, over 75% found once. Time point here: inflamed ileum from the surgical specimen. Material: ileal tissue. The receptors come from an adult with Crohn's disease.

The J gene is TRBJ2-4, the V gene TRBV13; 10 bases agree with TRBD1. After removal of 4 bases from V and 6 bases from J, the junction contained 6 bases not matched to a gene. This CDR3 has 15 amino acids. Germline CDR1 is PRHDT and CDR2 is FYEKMQ (reference sequence). CDR3: CASSSTGGSLNIQYF. The CDR3 DNA follows: TGTGCCAGCAGCTCGACAGGGGGCTCCCTAAACATTCAGTACTTC.

This sequence joins TRBV6-4 and TRBJ2-3; D remains ambiguous. Trimming took 6 bases from V and 4 from J, leaving 14 bases between them. The CDR3 has 14 amino acids. The germline V gene encodes CDR1 MRHNA and CDR2 SNTAGT. This chain's CDR3 is CASSPTSRSDTQYF. DNA for the CDR3: TGTGCCAGCAGCCCAACGTCGCGATCAGATACGCAGTATTTT.

The chain combines TRBV5-1 with TRBJ2-3; 8 nucleotides line up with TRBD2. The CDR3 covers 16 residues. V lost 0 bases to trimming and J lost 4 bases; unmatched junction nucleotides: 7. The germline V gene has CDR1 SGHRS and CDR2 YFSETQ. The chain's CDR3 is CASSLVSGRSADTQYF. The CDR3 DNA follows: TGCGCCAGCAGCTTGGTCAGCGGGAGAAGCGCAGATACGCAGTATTTT. The variable domain in full, completed from reference TRBV5-1 and TRBJ2-3, reads KAGVTQTPRYLIKTRGQQVTLSCSPISGHRSVSWYQQTPGQGLQFLFEYFSETQRNKGNFPGRFSGRQFSNSRSEMNVSTLELGDSALYLCASSLVSGRSADTQYFGPGTRLTVL.

The chain carries TRBV5-4 and TRBJ1-1; TRBD1 matches 8 bases. After removal of 4 bases from V and 7 bases from J, the junction contained 6 bases not matched to a gene. Germline V CDR1 and CDR2: SGHNT, YYREEE (reference sequence). This CDR3 has 13 amino acids. The CDR3 nucleotides are TGTGCCAGCAGCGTTCAGGGGGCGGGTGAAGCTTTCTTT. This sequence encodes CASSVQGAGEAFF.

V gene TRBV28 combines with J gene TRBJ2-7; 7 nucleotides match TRBD1. Losses at the gene ends were 7 bases for V and 10 bases for J; bases not matched to a gene: 16. Germline assignment: CDR1 MDHEN and CDR2 SYDVKM. This CDR3 contains 14 residues. This chain's CDR3 is CASTTSGTVTRQYV. CDR3 DNA sequence: TGTGCCAGCACCACTTCGGGGACAGTGACCCGACAGTACGTC.

This chain connects TRBV6-4 to TRBJ1-5, with 7 positions matching TRBD1. In germline, CDR1 is MRHNA, CDR2 SNTAGT. The V segment lost 9 bases and the J segment 2 bases; nucleotides outside the gene matches: 16. The CDR3 is 17 amino acids. The CDR3 bases are TGTGCCAGTGCGACAGGGAGAGTTGAGGCGGGCAATCAGCCCCAGCATTTT. Protein sequence: CASATGRVEAGNQPQHF.

The CDR3 sequence is CAWSVGVDGNTIYF. The CDR3 DNA follows: TGTGCCTGGAGTGTAGGAGTTGATGGAAACACCATATATTTT. V gene TRBV30 combines with J gene TRBJ1-3; D is unclear. The CDR3 totals 14 residues. V was cut by 0 bases and J by 3 bases, with 9 bases left in between. Germline lookup yields CDR1 GTSNPN and CDR2 SVGIG (reference sequence). Based on the CDR3 plus reference TRBV30 and TRBJ1-3, the full variable domain is SQTIHQWPATLVQPVGSPLSLECTVEGTSNPNLYWYRQAAGRGLQLLFYSVGIGQISSEVPQNLSASRPQDRQFILSSKKLLLSDSGFYLCAWSVGVDGNTIYFGEGSWLTVV.

The chain recombines TRBV2 with TRBJ2-5; 8 bases are shared with TRBD2. Germline CDR1 and CDR2: SNHLY and FYNNEI. CDR3 length: 15 amino acids. V gave up 7 bases and J gave up 5 bases; unmatched junction bases: 12. The CDR3 protein is CASMYSGMGTETQYF. CDR3 sequence (DNA): TGTGCCAGCATGTATAGCGGGATGGGTACCGAGACCCAGTACTTC. The full variable domain, with the rest looked up from reference TRBV2 and TRBJ2-5, is EPEVTQTPSHQVTQMGQEVILRCVPISNHLYFYWYRQILGQKVEFLVSFYNNEISEKSEIFDDQFSVERPDGSNFTLKIRSTKLEDSAMYFCASMYSGMGTETQYFGPGTRLLVL.

The chain carries TRBV10-3 and TRBJ2-2; D not certain. Germline V gene lookup returns CDR1 ENHRY and CDR2 SYGVKD. V was trimmed by 0 bases and J by 7 bases, leaving 9 bases between them. This CDR3 spans 14 amino acids. In nucleotides, the CDR3 is TGTGCCATCAGTGAGTCGAGGTTGGGCGGGGAGCTGTTTTTT. Translating gives CAISESRLGGELFF.

The V gene is TRBV5-1, the J gene TRBJ2-1; the match to TRBD2 covers 9 bases. The J segment lost 8 bases and the V segment lost 3 bases, leaving 9 bases of the junction unmatched. The CDR3 sequence is 15 residues long. Per germline, CDR1 SGHRS and CDR2 YFSETQ. CDR3 DNA sequence: TGCGCCAGCAGCTCCATTAGCGGGGGACTCGATGAGCAGTTCTTC. Its translation is CASSSISGGLDEQFF.

The rearrangement uses TRBV6-1 and TRBJ2-5; 8 nucleotides match TRBD1. The CDR3 spans 12 residues. Per the germline V gene, CDR1 is MNHNS and CDR2 is SASEGT. Trimming took 7 bases from V and 5 from J; bases not matched to a gene: 3. The CDR3 nucleotides read TGTGCCAGCACCCGACAGGGGGAGACCCAGTACTTC. This codes for CASTRQGETQYF.

The rearrangement joins TRBV6-5 to TRBJ2-5, with 7 bases aligning to TRBD1. This CDR3 has 13 residues. The J segment lost 5 bases and the V segment lost 7 bases, leaving 7 bases of the junction unmatched. Germline V gene lookup returns CDR1 MNHEY and CDR2 SVGAGI. The CDR3 sequence is CASKGGFGETQYF. CDR3 coding DNA: TGTGCCAGCAAAGGGGGCTTCGGCGAGACCCAGTACTTC.

The V call is TRBV6-1, the J call TRBJ2-1, with a possible D match to TRBD2 (6 bases). This CDR3 contains 15 residues. Germline CDR1 is MNHNS and CDR2 is SASEGT. Trimming took off 7 bases at V and 12 bases at J, with 25 bases between the two ends. The DNA of the CDR3 is TGTGCCAGCACCGGGGGATCGGGACGGACCCAGCCGCAGTTCTTC. Amino acid sequence: CASTGGSGRTQPQFF.

This chain links TRBV18 with TRBJ2-1; 9 nucleotides agree with TRBD1. Germline trimming cut 1 base from V and 7 bases from J; bases unmatched to any gene: 14. The germline V gene encodes CDR1 KGHSH and CDR2 LQKENI. CDR3 length equals 18 residues. In DNA form, the CDR3 reads TGTGCCAGCTCACCACAAGGGACACAGGGGGCAGGGAAAAATGAGCAGTTCTTC. Translation gives CASSPQGTQGAGKNEQFF.

The gene calls are TRBV5-1 and TRBJ1-1, with 7 bases identical to TRBD1. Germline V CDR1 and CDR2: SGHRS, YFSETQ. This CDR3 spans 13 amino acids. J gave up 3 bases and V 5 bases, and 4 bases lay outside the gene matches. CDR3 coding DNA: TGCGCCAGCAGGGAACAGGGGCACACTGAAGCTTTCTTT. Translating gives CASREQGHTEAFF.

This rearrangement joins TRBV13 to TRBJ1-1; tentative D call: TRBD1 (6 bases). V lost 5 bases and J lost 6, with 13 bases in between. Germline CDR1 PRHDT, CDR2 FYEKMQ (reference sequence). CDR3 length equals 13 residues. The CDR3, as DNA: TGTGCCAGCAGCCTAAGCAGGGGTGCTGAAGCTTTCTTT. Encoded protein: CASSLSRGAEAFF.

This chain uses TRBV5-1 with TRBJ2-2; D might be TRBD1 or TRBD2, each matching 5 bases. The CDR3 runs 15 residues. Germline values: CDR1 SGHRS, CDR2 YFSETQ. V was cut by 4 bases and J by 1 base, with 11 bases left in between. The CDR3 bases are TGCGCCAGCAGCCAAGGGACGGGGAACACCGGGGAGCTGTTTTTT. Translation: CASSQGTGNTGELFF.

The chain has TRBV2 and TRBJ1-2; 7 nucleotides match TRBD1. The germline V gene has CDR1 SNHLY and CDR2 FYNNEI. Unmatched junction bases numbered 2, after V lost 0 bases and J lost 4 bases. The CDR3 contains 14 residues. CDR3 in DNA: TGTGCCAGCAGTGAAGCGTGGGACAGCTATGGCTACACCTTC. Encoded protein: CASSEAWDSYGYTF. The variable domain in full, with the rest retrieved from reference TRBV2 and TRBJ1-2, is EPEVTQTPSHQVTQMGQEVILRCVPISNHLYFYWYRQILGQKVEFLVSFYNNEISEKSEIFDDQFSVERPDGSNFTLKIRSTKLEDSAMYFCASSEAWDSYGYTFGSGTRLTVV.

The chain has TRBV5-4 and TRBJ2-1, with D perhaps being TRBD1 or TRBD2 (6 bases each). Trimming left V 4 bases short and J 4 bases short, with 27 bases between. Germline assignment: CDR1 SGHNT and CDR2 YYREEE (reference sequence). The CDR3 totals 19 residues. DNA for the CDR3: TGTGCCAGCAGCACCGGGGAAGGGGGGACGCCGAGAAATTACAATGAGCAGTTCTTC. Protein: CASSTGEGGTPRNYNEQFF.

V gene TRBV7-2 combines with J gene TRBJ1-1, with no clear D. The CDR3 has 12 amino acids. The V gene lost 5 bases and the J gene lost 10 bases, with 14 bases spanning the gap. CDR1 and CDR2 from the germline V gene are SGHTA and FQGNSA. Here the CDR3 reads CASSQLGRRAFF. The DNA of the CDR3 is TGTGCCAGCAGCCAGCTCGGACGTCGAGCTTTCTTT.

The chain links TRBV28 to TRBJ2-7; TRBD2 matches at 8 bases. Germline V gene data show CDR1 as MDHEN and CDR2 as SYDVKM. The CDR3 spans 18 residues. Losses at the gene ends were 6 bases for V and 3 bases for J; bases not matched to a gene: 19. The CDR3 protein is CASRPRAATSGHIYEQYF. CDR3 DNA sequence: TGTGCCAGCAGGCCTAGGGCCGCAACTAGCGGACACATCTACGAGCAGTACTTC. The whole variable domain, remainder taken from reference TRBV28 and TRBJ2-7, is DVKVTQSSRYLVKRTGEKVFLECVQDMDHENMFWYRQDPGLGLRLIYFSYDVKMKEKGDIPEGYSVSREKKERFSLILESASTNQTSMYLCASRPRAATSGHIYEQYFGPGTRLTVT.

This chain connects TRBV5-1 to TRBJ2-5, with D tentatively TRBD1 (6 bases). Germline-derived CDR1 and CDR2 are SGHRS and YFSETQ. Deletions cut 5 bases from V and 5 bases from J, with 16 bases between. This CDR3 has 14 residues. CDR3 loop: CASSSGTQGETQYF. The CDR3 DNA sequence: TGCGCCAGCAGTTCCGGGACCCAGGGGGAGACCCAGTACTTC.

The genes are TRBV30 and TRBJ1-5; the D gene is possibly TRBD1 (6 bases). Germline V gene data show CDR1 as GTSNPN and CDR2 as SVGIG (reference sequence). This CDR3 region has 15 residues. Trimming shortened V by 4 bases and J by 1 base, and 14 bases separated the two germline ends. The CDR3: CAWKLKGGSNQPQHF. CDR3 DNA sequence: TGTGCCTGGAAATTGAAGGGGGGAAGCAATCAGCCCCAGCATTTT.

The rearrangement joins TRBV5-6 to TRBJ1-1, with D unclear. The germline V gene has CDR1 SGHDT and CDR2 YYEEEE. The CDR3 spans 14 residues. Trimming pared 1 base from V and 6 bases from J, leaving 13 bases between. CDR3 sequence reads: CASSLLGSEAEAFF. As DNA, the CDR3 is TGTGCCAGCAGCTTGTTAGGATCTGAGGCTGAAGCTTTCTTT.

The chain combines TRBV7-9 with TRBJ2-5; D is perhaps TRBD2 (6 bases). The CDR3 length is 14 residues. Germline V lookup: CDR1 SEHNR, CDR2 FQNEAQ (reference sequence). The V end lost 3 bases, the J end lost 1 base, and 9 bases lay between the germline ends. The CDR3 here is CASSLGGFQETQYF. The CDR3 DNA follows: TGTGCCAGCAGCTTGGGGGGATTCCAAGAGACCCAGTACTTC.

The chain has TRBV2 and TRBJ2-7; D is possibly TRBD1 (6 bases). The CDR3 extends over 13 amino acids. Trimming pared 8 bases from V and 0 bases from J, leaving 11 bases between. The V gene's germline CDR1 is SNHLY and CDR2 FYNNEI. CDR3 nucleotides: TGTGCCAGCGAGGGGGTCAGCTCCTACGAGCAGTACTTC. This encodes CASEGVSSYEQYF.

V is TRBV9 and J is TRBJ1-2, with 11 bases that match TRBD1. Germline-derived CDR1 and CDR2 are SGDLS and YYNGEE. V was clipped by 3 bases and J by 7 bases; unmatched bases: 2. This CDR3 comprises 13 residues. The CDR3 sequence: CASSAGTGGGYTF. The DNA of the CDR3 is TGTGCCAGCAGCGCCGGGACAGGGGGTGGCTACACCTTC.

This chain uses TRBV5-1 with TRBJ2-1; D ambiguous. Per germline, CDR1 SGHRS and CDR2 YFSETQ. CDR3 size: 15 residues. Trimming removed 4 bases from V and 5 bases from J, with 16 bases in between. The CDR3: CASSRNTMDHNEQFF. The CDR3 coding sequence is TGCGCCAGCAGCCGTAATACCATGGACCACAATGAGCAGTTCTTC.

The chain carries TRBV5-1 and TRBJ2-3; tentatively, D is TRBD1 or TRBD2 (5 bases each). The CDR3 length is 15 residues. With 1 base removed from V and 6 bases from J, the gap between germline ends came to 15 bases. Germline lookup yields CDR1 SGHRS and CDR2 YFSETQ. CDR3 protein: CASSLSAGRGDTQYF. In DNA, the CDR3 is TGCGCCAGCAGCTTGTCGGCAGGGAGAGGGGATACGCAGTATTTT. Full variable domain (remainder filled in from reference TRBV5-1 and TRBJ2-3): KAGVTQTPRYLIKTRGQQVTLSCSPISGHRSVSWYQQTPGQGLQFLFEYFSETQRNKGNFPGRFSGRQFSNSRSEMNVSTLELGDSALYLCASSLSAGRGDTQYFGPGTRLTVL.